This T cell receptor (beta chain) was obtained from a study of blood T cells in healthy people across ages (dated by TCRdb to the mid-2010s). General notes on the study: In model experiments, template switching captured about one uniquely barcoded TCR beta cDNA molecule for every two T cells. Donors of different ages were randomly distributed across sequencing lanes to avoid experimental bias. To track age-related changes in TCR beta repertoire diversity, the study relied on deep sequencing normalized with unique cDNA molecular identifiers. For two donors (one aged 18 to 29 and one aged 80 or older), the study analyzed two additional independent replicas of 1 million unique cDNA reads from the same blood draw. The donors were divided into four age groups: young (average around 16 years), middle-aged (around 37), aged (approximately 62) and long-lived (82).

General findings and caveats noted by the study authors: Because profiling used bulk unsorted PBMCs, naive and antigen-experienced compartments could not be compared conclusively. Compared with the aged group, more naive CD4+ T cells, fewer expanded clones and increased TCR diversity were shown by the long-lived group, suggesting age selection. The CMV infection status of donors was not known, potentially confounding age-related changes in expanded clonotypes. The percentage of naive T cells measured by flow cytometry correlated strongly with observed TCR beta diversity. As age increased, observed TCR beta diversity per million T cells dropped in a roughly linear way, and a significant reduction was already evident by age about 40. Estimates of total diversity based on one million sequenced T cells were regarded as lower bounds and as underestimates.

This clonotype was seen more than once but under ten times. No cognate antigen has been identified for it. Base qualities are not at hand, and no much larger clone is one base apart. The library was built by means of 5' RACE. The sequencer was an Illumina HiSeq 2500. The second PCR ran for roughly 7 to 12 cycles and used a J-beta primer mix along with a sample-barcoded 5' primer. A template-switch 5' adaptor carrying 12 random nucleotides introduced a unique molecular identifier onto each TCR beta cDNA molecule. Each sample yielded at least 3 million CDR3-containing paired-end reads. The Mint cDNA synthesis kit, primed by a TRBC-specific oligonucleotide, was used to synthesize first-strand cDNA from all RNA. After uracil-DNA glycosylase treatment, a first 18-cycle PCR used universal primers M1SS and BC2_uni_R on all cDNA. The study's processing was this. For normalization, 1 million high-quality reads, each with a distinct molecular identifier, were randomly selected from each sample. Instead of being binned into consensus sequences, reads with shared molecular identifiers were discarded. MiTCR, set to a Q25 quality threshold and the strictest error-elimination algorithm, was used for CDR3 identification, clonotype clustering and error correction. A nonparametric unseen species model using Euler transformation provided a lower-bound estimate of total TCR beta diversity. TCRdb took the public reads, trimmed them with fastp at Q25, ran MiXCR for clone calling and kept in-frame beta chains. Merged by CDR3 protein, the rows form single entries marked with the most common genes and DNA. Clone size and V and J calls follow TCRdb, not the original study. This sample comprises some 920,000 distinct CDR3 sequences, roughly 50% of them detected only once. The ten largest clonotypes hold 20% to 25% of the sample.

The donors were around 39 Caucasian individuals from Russia, aged roughly 6 to 100 years, who were systemically healthy. Each donor gave about 9.2 milliliters of peripheral blood, drawn into EDTA-treated Vacutainer tubes. Ficoll-Paque density-gradient centrifugation was used to isolate PBMCs, with at least 6.5 million per sample. Total RNA was extracted from PBMCs with Trizol reagent, with at least 5 micrograms obtained per sample. The percentages of naive CD45RAhigh/CD27high T cells were determined by flow cytometry on a PBMC aliquot from every donor. In the germline V gene, CDR1 corresponds to MGHRA and CDR2 to YSYEKL. The germline ends are 11 bases apart after V is trimmed by 1 base and J by 2 bases. From the cysteine up to the phenylalanine, the CDR3 has a length of 15 residues. Here the CDR3 DNA is all that survives: 45 bases in frame from base 1.

Here the chain combines TRBV4-1 and TRBJ2-5; the D gene cannot be resolved reliably. Sequencing was performed on blood. This receptor was taken from a woman aged 60-70 years in good health. At the DNA level, the sequence is TGCGCCAGCAGCCAAGGGGCGGCGAATCAAGAGACCCAGTACTTC. This codes for CASSQGAANQETQYF.